A single TCR beta chain is shown here with its context. The antigen remains unidentified. Several immunoSEQ plates held equal portions of the genomic DNA taken from each subset. Sequencing used immunoSEQ multiplex PCR; TCRdb keeps in-frame clones, though not all of them. This table holds 600,000 to 750,000 clones, roughly 72% found once. The data were obtained in a study of shared clonotypes between healthy human individuals. At the level of the study: The study used three CD4 naive, three CD4 memory, two CD8 naive and one CD8 memory plate per donor.

Overall study findings and caveats: It was the non-shared clonotypes that had lower generation probabilities than clonotypes shared by all four donors.

Trimming took 1 base from V and 2 from J; bases not matched to a gene: 5. Germline V gives CDR1 LNHDA, CDR2 SQIVND (reference sequence). This CDR3 has 16 amino acids. The clonotype originates from a woman aged 25-40 years in good health. The specimen was memory CD4+ T cells sorted from blood. As to subset: CD45RA-negative fraction. J is TRBJ2-7 and V is TRBV19, with 10 bases identical to TRBD2. The CDR3, as DNA: TGTGCCAGTAGTATAGTTCGGACTAGCGGCACCTACGAGCAGTACTTC. It encodes CASSIVRTSGTYEQYF. Together with reference TRBV19 and TRBJ2-7, the CDR3 gives the full variable domain: DGGITQSPKYLFRKEGQNVTLSCEQNLNHDAMYWYRQDPGQGLRLIYYSQIVNDFQKGDIAEGYSVSREKKESFPLTVTSAQKNPTAFYLCASSIVRTSGTYEQYFGPGTRLTVT.